This TCR beta chain was captured in a study of T cell clones after liver transplantation. Sequenced by immunoSEQ multiplex PCR; TCRdb stores in-frame clones only, minus some. The profile shows roughly 97,000 clones, approximately 85% of them singletons. Per germline, CDR1 GTSNPN and CDR2 SVGIG (reference sequence). V was shortened by 2 bases and J by 5 bases, with 19 bases between the two germline ends. The CDR3 length is 16 residues. The chain joins TRBV30 to TRBJ1-5, with D possibly being TRBD1 (5 bases). The receptor was derived from a human donor who received a liver transplant. The specimen was CD4+ T cells from blood, collected before liver transplant. DNA of the CDR3: TGTGCCTGGAGTACTCGGGGCCGGGACCGTGATCAGCCCCAGCATTTT. Protein: CAWSTRGRDRDQPQHF. Filled out from reference TRBV30 and TRBJ1-5, the complete variable domain reads SQTIHQWPATLVQPVGSPLSLECTVEGTSNPNLYWYRQAAGRGLQLLFYSVGIGQISSEVPQNLSASRPQDRQFILSSKKLLLSDSGFYLCAWSTRGRDRDQPQHFGDGTRLSIL.